Shown below are 26 T cell receptor beta chains from a single sample sequenced in a study of TET2 disruption in CD19-targeted CAR T cells. The data were produced by immunoSEQ multiplex PCR, yet TCRdb's version contains in-frame clones alone and is incomplete. The repertoire table contains roughly 26,000 clones. Treatment specified: autologous CTL019 cells: CD19 CAR with 4-1BB and CD3 zeta domains. No antigen has been assigned to these receptors. The starting material was CD8- CAR+ T cells sorted from cultured blood T cells, obtained for CD19 CAR T cell therapy. Subset noted: CD8-negative CAR-positive T cells from the infusion product. The receptors derive from a man between 65 and 80 years old with chronic lymphocytic leukemia.

Of note for this clone: The read terminates 3 residues ahead of where the CDR3 ends, so the germline J gene completes it. V usage is TRBV11-1 and J usage is TRBJ2-3; tentatively, D is TRBD1 (6 bases). The CDR3 length is 12 residues. V lost 9 bases and J lost 5, with 12 bases in between. Looked up from germline, CDR1 is SGHAT and CDR2 is FQDESV (reference sequence). The part of the CDR3 DNA that was read is TGTGCCAGTCGAACAGGGCGAGATACG. As protein: CASRTGRDT. The full CDR3 protein is CASRTGRDTQYF. The full variable domain, in which reference TRBV11-1 and TRBJ2-3 provide the parts outside the CDR3, is EAEVAQSPRYKITEKSQAVAFWCDPISGHATLYWYRQILGQGPELLVQFQDESVVDDSQLPKDRFSAERLKGVDSTLKIQPAELGDSAMYLCASRTGRDTQYFGPGTRLTVL.

Note on this clone: The sequence runs out 3 residues before the end of the CDR3; the remainder is reconstructed from the germline J gene. V is TRBV12-5 and J is TRBJ2-1, with TRBD2 matching over 7 bases. This CDR3 spans 17 amino acids. Unmatched junction bases numbered 12, after V lost 1 base and J lost 6 bases. Per the germline V gene, CDR1 is LGHNT and CDR2 is FRNRAP. CDR3 bases read: TGTGCTAGTGGTTTGGGACTAGCATCTTGGGTTGGCAATGAG. This translates into CASGLGLASWVGNE. The CDR3 as a whole reads CASGLGLASWVGNEQFF.

As to this clone: The DNA ends 3 residues before the CDR3 does, and the rest of the CDR3 is filled in from the germline J gene. The chain couples TRBV12-3 or TRBV12-4 to TRBJ1-4, with D tentatively TRBD1 (6 bases). CDR3 length: 13 residues. V lost 6 bases, J lost 7 bases, and 12 bases lay in between. The CDR3 loop is CASSLQGIEKLFF. The covered CDR3 bases are TGTGCCAGCAGCCTACAGGGAATTGAAAAA.

As for this clone: The missing CDR3 end, 3 residues past where the read stops, is filled in from the germline J gene. The rearrangement uses TRBV7-2 and TRBJ1-2, with TRBD1 matching over 7 bases. The V gene end was trimmed by 3 bases and the J gene end by 7 bases; junction bases not matched to a gene: 8. This CDR3 has 14 amino acids. CDR1 SGHTA and CDR2 FQGNSA come from the germline V gene. Incomplete CDR3 DNA: TGTGCCAGCAGCTTGGGGACAGTGACGGTTGGC. Translated, it gives CASSLGTVTVG. The entire CDR3 reads CASSLGTVTVGYTF.

With regard to this clone: The CDR3 end falls 3 residues outside the read, so it is completed with the germline J gene. The chain combines TRBV2 with TRBJ2-5, with 7 bases that match TRBD1. CDR3 length equals 15 residues. Germline values: CDR1 SNHLY, CDR2 FYNNEI. V shed 6 bases, J shed 5 bases, and the junction held 12 bases outside the gene matches. The CDR3 DNA, read in part, is TGTGCCAGCAGCAAAGGGACCTCCAGGGGGGAGACC. This translates into CASSKGTSRGET. The whole CDR3 sequence reads CASSKGTSRGETQYF.

Notes on this clone: The CDR3 end lies 3 residues beyond the end of the read and is filled in from the germline J gene. This sequence joins TRBV7-9 and TRBJ2-1, with D tentatively TRBD1 (6 bases). Looked up from germline, CDR1 is SEHNR and CDR2 is FQNEAQ (reference sequence). V lost 7 bases to trimming and J lost 6 bases, with 13 bases between them. The CDR3 is made up of 13 amino acids. The CDR3 spells CASNPTGGNEQFF. Partial CDR3 DNA: TGTGCCAGCAACCCGACAGGAGGCAATGAG.

To note about this clone: The sequence runs out 3 residues before the end of the CDR3; the remainder is reconstructed from the germline J gene. The chain links TRBV20-1 to TRBJ2-5, with 14 bases that match TRBD2. J was trimmed by 5 bases and V by 0 bases; bases with no gene match: 8. The CDR3 consists of 17 residues. Looked up from germline, CDR1 is DFQATT and CDR2 is SNEGSKA (reference sequence). The sequenced CDR3 bases are TGCAGTGCTAGAGATCCGACTAGCGGGGGGGCCGGTGAGACC. This codes for CSARDPTSGGAGET. The full CDR3 protein is CSARDPTSGGAGETQYF.

On this clone: The observed sequence ends 3 residues before the CDR3 terminus, with the missing tail filled in from the germline J gene. The chain links TRBV20-1 to TRBJ2-5; 11 bases fit TRBD2. CDR3 length: 19 amino acids. Per the germline V gene, CDR1 is DFQATT and CDR2 is SNEGSKA (reference sequence). Germline trimming cut 5 bases from V and 1 base from J; bases unmatched to any gene: 18. CDR3 region: CSAFSRGSGGGRSQETQYF. Incomplete CDR3 DNA: TGCAGTGCTTTTTCCCGGGGTAGCGGGGGGGGTAGGAGCCAAGAGACC.

Details on this clone: The CDR3 end falls 3 residues outside the read, so it is completed with the germline J gene. V is TRBV10-3 and J is TRBJ2-1; possibly TRBD1 for D (5 bases). Germline V gene data show CDR1 as ENHRY and CDR2 as SYGVKD. The CDR3 totals 14 residues. V lost 6 bases and J 6 bases, leaving 15 bases between the germline ends. The CDR3 here is CAIRLDTGTNEQFF. The DNA read from the CDR3 is TGTGCCATCAGACTCGACACAGGAACCAATGAG.

A word on this clone: The CDR3 is cut off 3 residues early in the read; its end comes from the germline J gene. The chain has TRBV18 and TRBJ2-4; D unresolved. Germline CDR1 reads KGHSH; CDR2 reads LQKENI. This CDR3 comprises 15 residues. The CDR3 DNA, read in part, is TGTGCCAGCTCACCAGCCCAGGCTTCACCCTATGGT. Translating it yields CASSPAQASPYG. The full CDR3 protein reads CASSPAQASPYGQYF.

Regarding this clone: The read stops 3 residues short of the end of the CDR3; the missing end is completed from the germline J gene. This specimen includes other DNA sequences encoding the same CDR3. The genes are TRBV19 and TRBJ1-3; a possible D gene is TRBD1 (5 bases). Trimming took off 5 bases at V and 3 bases at J, with 11 bases between the two ends. This CDR3 is built from 14 residues. CDR1 LNHDA and CDR2 SQIVND come from the germline V gene (reference sequence). The CDR3 sequence is CASSRGANGNTIYF. The covered CDR3 bases are TGTGCCAGTAGTCGAGGGGCTAATGGAAACACC. The full variable domain, with the rest looked up from reference TRBV19 and TRBJ1-3, is DGGITQSPKYLFRKEGQNVTLSCEQNLNHDAMYWYRQDPGQGLRLIYYSQIVNDFQKGDIAEGYSVSREKKESFPLTVTSAQKNPTAFYLCASSRGANGNTIYFGEGSWLTVV.

A note on this clone: The CDR3 goes on 3 residues after the read ends, and that part is filled in from the germline J gene. This chain connects TRBV10-3 to TRBJ1-2; TRBD1 matches 9 bases. Germline V gives CDR1 ENHRY, CDR2 SYGVKD. The J segment lost 4 bases and the V segment lost 4 bases, leaving 13 bases of the junction unmatched. This CDR3 is built from 17 residues. The CDR3 spells CAISGGQGVSFSYGYTF. Partial CDR3 DNA: TGTGCCATCAGTGGGGGACAGGGAGTCTCCTTTAGCTATGGC.

CDR3 loop: CSASDSGYSNTEAFF. CDR3 DNA, as far as it was read: TGCAGTGCTAGTGATTCAGGATACTCGAACACTGAA. The chain links TRBV20-1 to TRBJ1-1; D uncertain. The observed sequence ends 3 residues before the CDR3 terminus, with the missing tail filled in from the germline J gene. CDR1 DFQATT and CDR2 SNEGSKA come from the germline V gene (reference sequence). Trimming pared 3 bases from V and 1 base from J, leaving 15 bases between. This CDR3 is 15 amino acids long.

Comments on this clone: The CDR3 goes on 3 residues after the read ends, and that part is filled in from the germline J gene. V is TRBV12-3 or TRBV12-4 and J is TRBJ1-4; a possible D gene is TRBD1 (6 bases). The ends were cut back, 7 bases at V and 8 bases at J, with 17 bases in the middle. This CDR3 contains 14 residues. CDR3 DNA (partial): TGTGCCAGCACTTCCGGGGGGCCACGGGAAAAA. Protein product: CASTSGGPREK. The whole CDR3 region reads CASTSGGPREKLFF.

With respect to this clone: The read terminates 3 residues ahead of where the CDR3 ends, so the germline J gene completes it. The chain combines TRBV20-1 with TRBJ2-7; weak D call: TRBD1 (5 bases). V gave up 0 bases and J gave up 4 bases, with 13 bases separating them. This CDR3 region has 14 residues. Germline CDR1 reads DFQATT; CDR2 reads SNEGSKA (reference sequence). The CDR3 sequence is CSARDPREGYEQYF. The part of the CDR3 DNA that was read is TGCAGTGCTAGAGATCCCAGGGAAGGTTACGAG.

A remark on this clone: The sample holds other DNA sequences that translate to the same CDR3. The DNA read from the CDR3 is TGCAGCGTTGAAGCTATCGGGGGTGGAAACACC. As protein: CSVEAIGGGNT. The entire CDR3 sequence reads CSVEAIGGGNTIYF. This chain connects TRBV29-1 to TRBJ1-3, with D possibly matching TRBD1 (5 bases). Read data end 3 residues before the CDR3 end; the end is taken from the germline J gene. Germline CDR1 and CDR2: SQVTM and ANQGSEA. Between the trimmed V and J ends, which lost 1 base and 3 bases, there was a span of 10 bases. This CDR3 is 14 amino acids long.

Comment on this clone: Sequencing ends 3 residues short of the CDR3 end; the germline J gene provides the rest. The rearrangement uses TRBV10-3 and TRBJ1-2; the D is unclear. CDR1 ENHRY and CDR2 SYGVKD come from the germline V gene. V was pared by 2 bases and J by 0 bases, with 4 bases between. The length of the CDR3 is 13 residues. Partial CDR3 DNA: TGTGCCATCAGTGAGCAGTCTAACTATGGC. It translates to CAISEQSNYG. The whole CDR3 region reads CAISEQSNYGYTF.

Note on this clone: The read stops 3 residues short of the end of the CDR3; the missing end is completed from the germline J gene. Different DNA sequences within this sample yield the same CDR3. J is TRBJ2-5 and V is TRBV20-1, with a tentative D call TRBD2 (5 bases). V dropped 1 base and J dropped 4 bases, with 10 bases sitting between them. This CDR3 is built from 13 residues. From germline, CDR1 is DFQATT and CDR2 SNEGSKA (reference sequence). CDR3 loop: CSARAGRGETQYF. The sequenced part of the CDR3 DNA is TGCAGTGCTAGAGCGGGGAGAGGAGAGACC.

A remark on this clone: The CDR3 extends 3 residues past the end of the read, so its final part is completed from the germline J gene. Other DNA sequences in this sample translate to the same CDR3. The V gene is TRBV5-1, the J gene TRBJ2-7, with unresolved D. Germline V gene lookup returns CDR1 SGHRS and CDR2 YFSETQ. The CDR3 has 14 residues. The V end was cut by 0 bases, the J end by 0 bases, with 7 bases between. CDR3 DNA, as far as it was read: TGCGCCAGCAGCTTGGCTCCGGTCTCCTACGAG. Its translation: CASSLAPVSYE. From start to end, the CDR3 is CASSLAPVSYEQYF.

With respect to this clone: Read data end 3 residues before the CDR3 end; the end is taken from the germline J gene. The J gene is TRBJ2-3, the V gene TRBV20-1; 7 bases match TRBD1. CDR3 length: 16 amino acids. CDR1 is DFQATT, CDR2 SNEGSKA, per germline (reference sequence). The CDR3 loop is CSARDPETGSNQPQYF. The part of the CDR3 DNA that was read is TGCAGTGCTAGAGATCCTGAGACAGGGAGCAATCAGCCG.

Notes on this clone: The read halts 3 residues ahead of the CDR3 end, with the missing end drawn from the germline J gene. Distinct nucleotide sequences in the sample also encode this CDR3. V usage is TRBV10-2 and J usage is TRBJ1-2; TRBD1 matches at 10 bases. CDR3 length: 15 residues. Germline V gene sequence: CDR1 WSHSY, CDR2 SAAADI. Germline trimming cut 4 bases from V and 0 bases from J; bases unmatched to any gene: 2. CDR3 bases read: TGCGCCAGCAGTGTGACAGGGGGCACTAACTATGGC. It is translated as CASSVTGGTNYG. In full, the CDR3 is CASSVTGGTNYGYTF.

Notes on this clone: The read is 3 residues too short to cover the CDR3 end, so that end is filled in from the germline J gene. Other nucleotide sequences from this sample produce the same CDR3. The V and J genes are TRBV19 and TRBJ1-3, with 7 bases matching TRBD1. The CDR3 totals 14 residues. Germline lookup yields CDR1 LNHDA and CDR2 SQIVND (reference sequence). V shed 9 bases, J shed 4 bases, and the junction held 9 bases outside the gene matches. The CDR3 is CASSPTGTGNTIYF. The DNA read from the CDR3 is TGTGCCAGCTCACCGACAGGGACCGGAAACACC.

Remarks on this clone: The read stops 3 residues short of the end of the CDR3; the missing end is completed from the germline J gene. This rearrangement joins TRBV19 to TRBJ2-4, with D perhaps TRBD1 (6 bases). The germline gives CDR1 LNHDA, CDR2 SQIVND (reference sequence). The length of the CDR3 is 15 residues. Incomplete CDR3 DNA: TGTGCCAGTACCGCAACAGGGATCAGCAATCAGCCT. This encodes CASTATGISNQP. The whole CDR3 is CASTATGISNQPQYF.

The part of the CDR3 DNA that was read is TGTGCCAGCTCACCACCGGCCCAATTTAGCTCCTACAATGAA. This codes for CASSPPAQFSSYNE. The full CDR3 is CASSPPAQFSSYNEYTF. The chain uses TRBV18 and TRBJ1-2; D is ambiguous. The read ends 3 residues before the CDR3 terminus; that terminus is restored from the germline J gene. The CDR3 covers 17 residues. Per germline, CDR1 KGHSH and CDR2 LQKENI.

As for this clone: From the germline J gene comes the end of the CDR3, since the read stops 3 residues before it. The chain employs TRBV3-1 (or the pseudogene TRBV3-2) and TRBJ2-3; 8 bases match TRBD2. This CDR3 contains 15 residues. V was clipped by 6 bases and J by 3 bases; unmatched bases: 8. The germline gives CDR1 LGHDT, CDR2 YNNKEL (reference sequence). CDR3 sequence reads: CASRQQLAATDTQYF. The sequenced CDR3 bases are TGTGCCAGCAGACAGCAACTAGCGGCTACAGATACG.

About this clone itself: The observed sequence ends 3 residues before the CDR3 terminus, with the missing tail filled in from the germline J gene. The chain links TRBV28 to TRBJ1-3; weak D call: TRBD1 (5 bases). The ends were cut back, 8 bases at V and 1 base at J, with 15 bases in the middle. Germline V lookup: CDR1 MDHEN, CDR2 SYDVKM. CDR3 length: 15 residues. The CDR3 here is CASWGGGLSGNTIYF. CDR3 DNA (partial): TGTGCCAGCTGGGGCGGGGGATTGTCTGGAAACACC.